This T cell receptor (beta chain) was retrieved from a study of response to subunit inactivated influenza vaccine. This clonotype appeared a few times. TCRdb analysed the RT-PCR reads with MiXCR anew, one entry per CDR3 protein. Of about 540,000 distinct CDR3 sequences listed, around 21% are singletons. Another study also made use of these data, one on T cells expressing NK-cell markers. That paper adds: TCR beta libraries carry UMIs added by 5'RACE template switching. Each TCR beta repertoire originated in sorted T cells that were CD3+CD56+NKG2C+, CD3+CD56+NKG2C- or CD3+CD56-NKG2C+.

This TCR was recovered from a man aged 50-59 years who received an inactivated influenza vaccine. Sequencing used CD4+ T cells sorted from PBMCs, obtained 11 to 12 days after vaccination.

CDR3 nucleotides: TGCAGTGCTAGTTTGACTTTCTACAATGAGCAGTTCTTC. Residues: CSASLTFYNEQFF. The chain links TRBV20-1 to TRBJ2-1; no clear D. The germline gives CDR1 DFQATT, CDR2 SNEGSKA (reference sequence). The CDR3 spans 13 residues. V was trimmed by 3 bases and J by 3 bases, leaving 9 bases between them.